The 24 T cell receptor beta chains below were found in one sample sequenced in a study of cytomegalovirus exposure and HLA in healthy donors. It was with 60 Vbeta and 13 Jbeta primers that the PCR ran. TCRdb's table, derived via immunoSEQ multiplex PCR, lists solely in-frame clones and lacks some. The table shows roughly 100,000 clones, with around 72% occurring only once. Sequencing was carried out using PBMCs. These receptors were obtained from a male donor in good health and CMV-seronegative.

The chain couples TRBV25-1 to TRBJ1-1; tentatively, D is TRBD1 (5 bases). The V and J ends lost 6 bases and 0 bases respectively, with 11 bases between them. This CDR3 comprises 14 residues. From germline, CDR1 is MGHDK and CDR2 SYGVNS. CDR3 residues: CASSWGGVNTEAFF. CDR3 nucleotides: TGTGCCAGCAGCTGGGGGGGGGTGAACACTGAAGCTTTCTTT.

This clone occurred a few times. This sequence joins TRBV27 and TRBJ1-2; no reliable D call. The CDR3 runs 12 residues. The V gene's germline CDR1 is MNHEY and CDR2 SMNVEV (reference sequence). Trimming took 8 bases from V and 8 from J, leaving 15 bases between them. CDR3 loop: CASGGPGIGYTF. CDR3 nucleotides: TGTGCCAGCGGAGGACCGGGAATAGGCTACACCTTC.

The rearrangement uses TRBV6-5 and TRBJ2-5, with 8 bases fitting TRBD1. The CDR3 sequence is 11 residues long. With V trimmed by 10 bases and J by 12 bases, 10 bases remained unmatched. CDR1 is MNHEY and CDR2 is SVGAGI in the germline V gene. The CDR3 sequence: CATKGQGAEYF. CDR3 coding DNA: TGTGCCACAAAAGGGCAGGGGGCTGAGTACTTC.

This chain joins TRBV21-1 and TRBJ2-2; the table's D call TRBD2 went unverified against the DNA. TRBV21-1 is tagged as a pseudogene. The CDR3 sequence is 15 residues long. CDR3 loop: CASSYVRGSAGELFF. In nucleotides, the CDR3 is TGTGCCAGCAGCTACGTCCGGGGTAGCGCCGGGGAGCTGTTTTTT.

The chain recombines TRBV6-1 with TRBJ2-3; D might be TRBD2 (7 bases). Germline CDR1 is MNHNS and CDR2 is SASEGT. CDR3 size: 15 residues. V dropped 7 bases and J dropped 0 bases, with 14 bases sitting between them. The CDR3 nucleotides read TGTGCCAGCAAGGGCGGGGGCGCTAGCACAGATACGCAGTATTTT. The encoded protein is CASKGGGASTDTQYF.

This clone was counted many times. The V and J genes are TRBV14 and TRBJ2-6; 7 nucleotides agree with TRBD2. The CDR3 covers 15 residues. The germline V gene has CDR1 SGHDN and CDR2 FVKESK. The V and J ends lost 3 bases and 2 bases, in that order; junction bases with no gene match: 1. CDR3 DNA: TGTGCCAGCAGCCAGCGGGAGACTGGGGCCAACGTCCTGACTTTC. It is translated as CASSQRETGANVLTF.

This clone has only a few counts. This sequence joins TRBV7-9 and TRBJ1-2; perhaps TRBD1 as D (6 bases). In germline, CDR1 is SEHNR, CDR2 FQNEAQ (reference sequence). The CDR3 extends over 16 amino acids. V lost 5 bases and J 4 bases, leaving 20 bases between the germline ends. CDR3 residues: CASSPGGGQPFYGYTF. The CDR3 DNA reads TGTGCCAGCAGCCCCGGGGGGGGGCAGCCGTTCTATGGCTACACCTTC.

The J gene is TRBJ2-3, the V gene TRBV11-2; TRBD2 agrees at 11 bases. Losses at the gene ends were 8 bases for V and 3 bases for J; bases not matched to a gene: 10. CDR3 size: 16 residues. CDR1 and CDR2 from the germline V gene are SGHAT and FQNNGV. The CDR3 bases are TGTGCCAGCTTAGCGGCTAGCGGGAGGAAAACAGATACGCAGTATTTT. Encoded protein: CASLAASGRKTDTQYF.

V gene TRBV19 combines with J gene TRBJ1-4; 7 bases fit TRBD1. V lost 7 bases to trimming and J lost 8 bases; unmatched junction nucleotides: 4. Per the germline V gene, CDR1 is LNHDA and CDR2 is SQIVND (reference sequence). CDR3 size: 12 residues. The CDR3 spells CASTGGVEKLFF. In DNA, the CDR3 is TGTGCCAGTACAGGGGGAGTGGAAAAACTGTTTTTT. The full variable domain, its missing parts supplied by reference TRBV19 and TRBJ1-4, is DGGITQSPKYLFRKEGQNVTLSCEQNLNHDAMYWYRQDPGQGLRLIYYSQIVNDFQKGDIAEGYSVSREKKESFPLTVTSAQKNPTAFYLCASTGGVEKLFFGSGTQLSVL.

V is TRBV19 and J is TRBJ2-2, with 9 nucleotides matching TRBD1. V gave up 6 bases and J gave up 3 bases; unmatched junction bases: 2. In germline, CDR1 is LNHDA, CDR2 SQIVND (reference sequence). The CDR3 runs 14 residues. The CDR3 region is CASRWDRDTGELFF. The CDR3 nucleotides read TGTGCCAGTAGGTGGGACAGGGACACCGGGGAGCTGTTTTTT.

This chain joins TRBV9 and TRBJ2-5, with D uncertain. The CDR3 spans 16 residues. The germline V gene has CDR1 SGDLS and CDR2 YYNGEE. V shed 0 bases and J shed 2 bases, with 14 bases lying between them. The chain's CDR3 is CASSVDGQVLQETQYF. The CDR3 DNA sequence: TGTGCCAGCAGCGTAGATGGTCAGGTATTACAAGAGACCCAGTACTTC.

This clone was recorded once. The chain has TRBV5-8 and TRBJ2-2, with a possible D match to TRBD2 (6 bases). The germline V gene has CDR1 SGHTS and CDR2 YDEGEE. V lost 2 bases to trimming and J lost 6 bases, with 11 bases between them. This CDR3 spans 14 amino acids. The CDR3 sequence is CASSLGGYPGELFF. The CDR3 region has the DNA TGTGCCAGCAGCTTAGGAGGGTACCCCGGGGAGCTGTTTTTT.

This CDR3 is CASSGDRASQPQHF. The CDR3 nucleotides read TGTGCCAGCAGTGGCGACAGGGCAAGCCAGCCCCAGCATTTT. The rearrangement uses TRBV2 and TRBJ1-5; 7 bases are shared with TRBD1. Germline loops: CDR1 SNHLY, CDR2 FYNNEI. This CDR3 has 14 amino acids. The ends lost 4 bases at V and 7 bases at J; junction bases unmatched: 7. Supplemented by reference TRBV2 and TRBJ1-5, the full variable domain reads EPEVTQTPSHQVTQMGQEVILRCVPISNHLYFYWYRQILGQKVEFLVSFYNNEISEKSEIFDDQFSVERPDGSNFTLKIRSTKLEDSAMYFCASSGDRASQPQHFGDGTRLSIL.

The chain has TRBV6-5 and TRBJ2-1; 9 bases map to TRBD1. The CDR3 extends over 15 amino acids. V lost 5 bases, J lost 5 bases, and 7 bases stayed unmatched. In germline, CDR1 is MNHEY, CDR2 SVGAGI. CDR3 residues: CASSPGTGSHNEQFF. The CDR3 bases are TGTGCCAGCAGTCCCGGGACAGGGTCCCACAATGAGCAGTTCTTC.

The rearrangement joins TRBV4-1 to TRBJ2-3; 10 nucleotides agree with TRBD1. This CDR3 comprises 18 residues. V lost 0 bases, J lost 3 bases, and 9 bases stayed unmatched. The germline CDR1 and CDR2 sequences are MGHRA and YSYEKL. CDR3 loop: CASSQEVAGQGITDTQYF. The CDR3 DNA follows: TGCGCCAGCAGCCAAGAGGTAGCGGGACAGGGGATAACAGATACGCAGTATTTT.

CDR3 in amino acids: CASSLDSSYEQYF. The CDR3 nucleotides are TGTGCCAGCAGCTTGGACAGCTCCTACGAGCAGTACTTC. The V and J genes are TRBV7-8 and TRBJ2-7, with a tentative D call TRBD1 (6 bases). The CDR3 has 13 residues. The V end was cut by 3 bases, the J end by 0 bases, with 6 bases between. Germline lookup yields CDR1 SGHVS and CDR2 FQNEAQ. The whole variable domain, remainder taken from reference TRBV7-8 and TRBJ2-7, is GAGVSQSPRYKVAKRGQDVALRCDPISGHVSLFWYQQALGQGPEFLTYFQNEAQLDKSGLPSDRFFAERPEGSVSTLKIQRTQQEDSAVYLCASSLDSSYEQYFGPGTRLTVT.

This sequence joins TRBV5-1 and TRBJ2-1; 9 bases are a match to TRBD2. V lost 1 base to trimming and J lost 0 bases; unmatched junction nucleotides: 8. Per the germline V gene, CDR1 is SGHRS and CDR2 is YFSETQ. The CDR3 consists of 18 residues. As DNA, the CDR3 is TGCGCCAGCAGCTTGATGCCTAGCGGGAAGAGCTCCTACAATGAGCAGTTCTTC. Residues: CASSLMPSGKSSYNEQFF.

This clone was seen more than once but under ten times. The chain recombines TRBV28 with TRBJ2-6; tentatively, D is TRBD1 (7 bases). The CDR3 contains 19 residues. Trimming removed 7 bases from V and 4 bases from J, with 26 bases in between. In germline, CDR1 is MDHEN, CDR2 SYDVKM. As DNA, the CDR3 is TGTGCCAGCATTGGCGGGACAGCTACATCATGGTGGGGGGCCAACGTCCTGACTTTC. Its protein is CASIGGTATSWWGANVLTF.

The chain has TRBV5-1 and TRBJ2-5; D is unclear. Matching the DNA end better, TRBJ2-7 makes the J call doubtful. Germline assignment: CDR1 SGHRS and CDR2 YFSETQ. The CDR3 loop spans 14 amino acids. The CDR3: CASSSEGIGSEQYF. The DNA for the CDR3 is TGCGCCAGCAGCTCCGAAGGCATCGGAAGCGAGCAGTACTTC.

This clone was detected once. The chain is built from TRBV5-1 and TRBJ2-1; the D is unclear. The length of the CDR3 is 16 residues. Germline V gene data show CDR1 as SGHRS and CDR2 as YFSETQ. V lost 0 bases, J lost 2 bases, and 12 bases lay in between. This CDR3 is CASSLGLGGTYNEQFF. The DNA for the CDR3 is TGCGCCAGCAGCTTGGGCCTCGGCGGTACCTACAATGAGCAGTTCTTC.

This chain joins TRBV5-8 and TRBJ2-2; 8 bases agree with TRBD1. Losses at the gene ends were 5 bases for V and 4 bases for J; bases not matched to a gene: 7. Germline loops: CDR1 SGHTS, CDR2 YDEGEE. The CDR3 extends over 15 amino acids. The CDR3 protein is CASRLDRGLTGELFF. The CDR3 DNA is TGTGCCAGCAGACTTGACAGGGGCCTCACCGGGGAGCTGTTTTTT.

The chain has TRBV28 and TRBJ2-7, with D possibly matching TRBD2 (6 bases). The CDR3 is 16 amino acids. Trimming took 3 bases from V and 0 from J, leaving 15 bases between them. The germline gives CDR1 MDHEN, CDR2 SYDVKM. The CDR3 loop is CASSLWGGDSSYEQYF. The CDR3 DNA reads TGTGCCAGCAGTTTGTGGGGAGGCGATAGCTCCTACGAGCAGTACTTC.

The chain uses TRBV9 and TRBJ2-7; 7 bases match TRBD2. The trim removed 0 bases at V and 5 bases at J, leaving 11 bases unmatched. CDR1 is SGDLS and CDR2 is YYNGEE in the germline V gene. The CDR3 loop spans 16 amino acids. The CDR3 DNA reads TGTGCCAGCAGCGTAGGTCTAGCGGTAATGGGCGACGAGCAGTACTTC. As protein: CASSVGLAVMGDEQYF.

The V gene is TRBV5-1, the J gene TRBJ2-7, with D perhaps TRBD1 (6 bases). Trimming removed 0 bases from V and 5 bases from J, with 9 bases in between. CDR1 SGHRS and CDR2 YFSETQ come from the germline V gene. This CDR3 contains 13 residues. The CDR3 region is CASSLAGVDEQYF. CDR3 DNA sequence: TGCGCCAGCAGCTTGGCAGGGGTCGACGAGCAGTACTTC.